This T cell receptor (beta chain) is drawn from a study of blood T cells in healthy people across ages. Study-level findings and limits: Shifts in expanded clonotypes may have been confounded by donor CMV status, which was unknown. Greater diversity and more naive CD4+ cells were seen in long-lived donors than in aged donors.

In the case of this clonotype: Its antigen is still unknown.

Through a sample-barcoded 5' primer and a J-beta primer mix, a second PCR was run for 7 to 11 cycles. TCRdb processed the 5' RACE reads anew with MiXCR; each CDR3 protein has one entry. The top ten clones hold just over 8.5% of a sample with under 700,000 distinct CDR3 sequences, approximately 25% of them seen once. These same data were also listed under a study on T cells of mothers and their children.

The sequence derives from a boy between 10 and 17 years old in good health. The sample was blood.

The CDR3 spells CSVDAGNTEAFF. CDR3 coding DNA: TGCAGCGTTGACGCAGGGAACACTGAAGCTTTCTTT. V and J are TRBV29-1 and TRBJ1-1, with unresolved D. The CDR3 contains 12 residues. The germline V gene has CDR1 SQVTM and CDR2 ANQGSEA. V was shortened by 3 bases and J by 1 base, with 6 bases between the two germline ends.